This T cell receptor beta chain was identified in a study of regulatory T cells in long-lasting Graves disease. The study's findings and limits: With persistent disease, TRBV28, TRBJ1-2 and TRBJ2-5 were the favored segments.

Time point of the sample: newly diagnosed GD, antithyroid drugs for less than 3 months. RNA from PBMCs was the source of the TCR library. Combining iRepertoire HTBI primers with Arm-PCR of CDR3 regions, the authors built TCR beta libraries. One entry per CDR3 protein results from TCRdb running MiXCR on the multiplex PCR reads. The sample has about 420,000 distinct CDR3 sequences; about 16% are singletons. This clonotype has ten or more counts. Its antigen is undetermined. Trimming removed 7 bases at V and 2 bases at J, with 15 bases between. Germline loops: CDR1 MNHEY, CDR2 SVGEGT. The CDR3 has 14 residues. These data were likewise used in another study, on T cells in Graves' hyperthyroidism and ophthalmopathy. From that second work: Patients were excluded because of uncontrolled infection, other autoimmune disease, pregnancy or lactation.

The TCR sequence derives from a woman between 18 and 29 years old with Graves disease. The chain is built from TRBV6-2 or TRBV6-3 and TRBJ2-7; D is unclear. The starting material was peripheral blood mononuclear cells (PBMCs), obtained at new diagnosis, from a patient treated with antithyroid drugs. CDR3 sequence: CASTPYGPTYEQYF. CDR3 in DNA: TGTGCCAGCACACCCTATGGACCTACCTACGAGCAGTACTTC.